This record covers a single T cell receptor beta chain. This specimen comes from a study of blood T cell repertoires in COVID-19. For the study at large: Sites across the United States, Italy and Spain contributed samples from acute and convalescent COVID-19. PBMCs, B-cell-depleted T cells, or T cells provided the cDNA or gDNA that made up the material.

The CDR3 is made up of 15 amino acids. Per the germline V gene, CDR1 is SGDLS and CDR2 is YYNGEE. V shed 3 bases, J shed 4 bases, and the junction held 7 bases outside the gene matches. The authors' processing: Nucleated cell counts were estimated from reference gene primer amplification. Only in-frame clones appear in the TCRdb table, and some are missing; sequencing was by immunoSEQ multiplex PCR. The V and J calls and clone size were taken over from that table, and D and trimming were inferred from the DNA. The repertoire consists of tens of thousands of clones, with about 85% occurring once and the leading ten covering under 20%.

Specimen: peripheral blood. The receptor's source is an older woman with active COVID-19. V and J are TRBV9 and TRBJ1-5; 7 nucleotides align to TRBD1. CDR3 protein: CASSEGAGGNQPQHF. CDR3 DNA sequence: TGTGCCAGCAGCGAGGGGGCAGGAGGTAATCAGCCCCAGCATTTT.